This T cell receptor (beta chain) came from a study of shared clonotypes between healthy human individuals (dated by TCRdb to 2018 to 2020). General notes on the study: The cohort included a few men and a couple of women between 18 and 49 years of age. To estimate repertoire size and how much clonotypes are shared between individuals, the study performed deep sequencing of blood TCR repertoires from 4 to 6 healthy adults. For each donor, CD4 naive and CD4 memory were each given three plates, CD8 naive was given two plates, and CD8 memory was given one plate. Different laboratories and diverse techniques were used to prepare libraries and sequence TCR repertoires, to increase sequencing depth and limit assay-specific biases. Leukapheresis yielded between about 0.9 and 9.5 billion PBMCs per donor. The study at large found these results: Incomplete sequencing was indicated by rarefaction of sorted-subset datasets, despite the large sequencing depth. Compared with non-shared clonotypes, the clonotypes found in all four sorted-subset donors had higher generation probabilities. Across four donors, about 5% of naive CD4, 3% to 4% of naive CD8, under 2.5% of memory CD4, and over 0.35% of memory CD8 clonotypes were shared. Estimated clonotype richness was generally larger for naive than for memory subsets. Sampling was restricted to blood, and TCR repertoires in tissues likely differ from the TCR repertoires found in blood. Because the study included only a small number of donors, the genetic and exposure-history diversity represented was limited. Pairwise subsampling led to the expectation that sequencing depth would affect the degree of clonotype sharing among donors.

Remarks on this clone: Its recognized antigen is unknown. Within one base of it there is no much larger clone, and no base qualities were kept.

Healthy HIV-negative adults with no recently reported acute infections or vaccinations were included as donors. All donors were Caucasian adults living in Nashville, Tennessee, USA. CD4+ T cells were enriched through magnetic negative selection, after which naive cells were positively selected on CD45RA and the remaining negative fraction served as the memory subset. After blood collection by leukapheresis, PBMCs were isolated using Ficoll-Histopaque density gradient centrifugation and then cryopreserved in the vapor phase of liquid nitrogen. Analytical flow cytometry was used to check the purity and quantity of each magnetically sorted T cell population. Genomic DNA was isolated from each sorted fraction and quantified by UV absorbance on a Nanodrop 2000c. As encoded in the germline V gene (reference sequence), CDR1 is LNHDA while CDR2 is SQIVND. There are 14 amino acids in the CDR3, from cysteine to phenylalanine inclusive. Kept here is only the CDR3 DNA, which spans 42 bases and is read in frame from base 1. V lost 3 bases and J lost 7 bases; the stretch between them is 13 bases long.

Using the deep immunoSEQ assay, TCR CDR3 regions were amplified from genomic DNA by multiplex PCR. Extracted genomic DNA from each cell subset was spread evenly across all wells of several immunoSEQ 96-well plates, with each plate serving as a replicate. For sorted subsets, about 0.2 ug genomic DNA, equal to 30,000 or so T cell genomes, was loaded into each replicate PCR. Purified libraries were measured with a Qubit 3.0 fluorometer, size-checked on a Bioanalyzer 2100, and measured again with the KAPA Library Quantification kit. Every immunoSEQ 96-well plate was sequenced on a dedicated single-read 150-cycle Illumina NextSeq 550 flow cell. On the authors' methods: The immunoSEQ output contained only junctional sequences without quality scores, so filtering could not match that applied to full-length reads. Sequences were annotated with PyIR, a Python wrapper for IgBLAST v1.9, and V/J genes and CDR3 were assigned using IMGT germline references. Any read was removed if the V/J assignment was weak (E-value above 1e-6), the CDR3 was missing, or the read contained stop codons, out-of-frame junctions, or ambiguous translated residues. V3J clonotypes were defined as sequences sharing the same inferred V gene, J gene, and CDR3 amino acid sequence. Percentage overlap between repertoires was computed as shared unique clonotypes divided by the size of the smaller repertoire. RTK rarefaction, the Chao1 estimator, and Recon v2.1 estimates of unobserved clonotypes were used to assess repertoire richness. OLGA was used to compute generation probabilities for all TCRbeta clonotypes that the gDNA method yielded from a handful of donors. TCRdb stores this immuneACCESS table with in-frame sequences only. Part of the clones is absent; in the studies checked, under half of the shortfall reflects unresolved V genes, and no reason is known for the rest. V, J and clone size are taken as reported in that table, and D and trimming were inferred from the DNA itself. The sample table shows about 2.5 million clones, and 85% to 95% are seen once. About 0.36% of the sample rests with the top ten.

Sample: naive CD4+ T cells from PBMCs. Read against the paper, the sample's cell subset or site label means: CD45RA+ positively selected. The TCR originated in a man aged 18 to 30 in good health. Some clones in this sample may be carry-over from other donors' samples. Rearrangement joined TRBV19 to TRBJ1-5; possibly the D gene is TRBD1, per 6 matching bases. The CDR3 loop reads CASSIPGAEQPQHF. The nucleotide sequence reads as follows: TGTGCCAGTAGTATCCCGGGGGCAGAGCAGCCCCAGCATTTT. Reference TRBV19 and TRBJ1-5 genes cover what lies past the CDR3, so the full variable domain is DGGITQSPKYLFRKEGQNVTLSCEQNLNHDAMYWYRQDPGQGLRLIYYSQIVNDFQKGDIAEGYSVSREKKESFPLTVTSAQKNPTAFYLCASSIPGAEQPQHFGDGTRLSIL.